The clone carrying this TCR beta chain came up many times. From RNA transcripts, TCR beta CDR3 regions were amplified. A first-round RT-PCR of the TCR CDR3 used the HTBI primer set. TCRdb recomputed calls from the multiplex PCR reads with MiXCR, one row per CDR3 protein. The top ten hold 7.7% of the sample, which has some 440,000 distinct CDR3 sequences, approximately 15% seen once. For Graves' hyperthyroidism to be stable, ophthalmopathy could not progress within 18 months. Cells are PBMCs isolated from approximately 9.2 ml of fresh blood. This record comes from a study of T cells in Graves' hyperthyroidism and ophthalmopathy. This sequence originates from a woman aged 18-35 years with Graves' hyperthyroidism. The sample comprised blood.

CDR3 nucleotides: TGTGCCAGCAGCGAGACACAGGGGCTATCGAATGAAAAACTGTTTTTT. Its protein is CASSETQGLSNEKLFF. The chain recombines TRBV2 with TRBJ1-4; 7 bases align to TRBD1. Per the germline V gene, CDR1 is SNHLY and CDR2 is FYNNEI. Germline trimming cut 6 bases from V and 5 bases from J; bases unmatched to any gene: 12. This CDR3 comprises 16 residues.